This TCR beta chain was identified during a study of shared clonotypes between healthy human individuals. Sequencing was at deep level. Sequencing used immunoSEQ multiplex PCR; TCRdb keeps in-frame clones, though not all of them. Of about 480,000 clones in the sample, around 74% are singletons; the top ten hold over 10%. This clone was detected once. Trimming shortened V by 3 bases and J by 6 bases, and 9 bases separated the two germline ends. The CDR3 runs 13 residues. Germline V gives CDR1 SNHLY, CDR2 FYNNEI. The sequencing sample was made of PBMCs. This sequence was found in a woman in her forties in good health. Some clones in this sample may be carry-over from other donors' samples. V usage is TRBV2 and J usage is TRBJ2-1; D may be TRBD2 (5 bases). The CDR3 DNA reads TGTGCCAGCAGTGATGCTAGCTTCAATGAGCAGTTCTTC. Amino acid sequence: CASSDASFNEQFF.